This T cell receptor (beta chain) derives from a study of low-dose radiotherapy and immunotherapy resistance in tumors. Looking at the study overall: Participants in Cohort 1 were administered 0.5 Gy per fraction at 2-week intervals, to a cumulative dose of 6.5 Gy.

Covering alpha and beta chains, TRAV- and TRBV-specific primers were used for the first-strand cDNA. The authors ran 15 to 20 PCR cycles to amplify TCRs with a constant-region primer and V-primer adapter. TCRdb processed the reads anew with MiXCR; each CDR3 protein has one entry. The data contain 35,000 to 50,000 distinct CDR3 sequences, roughly 31% of them singletons. Only one count was recorded for this clonotype. Time point meaning: before trial treatment. CDR1 is LGHNT, CDR2 FRNRAP, per germline. There are 11 residues in the CDR3. V lost 1 base to trimming and J lost 5 bases, with 0 bases between them.

The source of this sequence is a male donor with gallbladder cancer. The gene calls are TRBV12-5 and TRBJ1-5; no reliable D call. Sequenced material: PBMCs, taken before treatment. For the CDR3, the DNA is TGTGCTAGTGGTTTGGATCAGCCCCAGCATTTT. Translating it yields CASGLDQPQHF.